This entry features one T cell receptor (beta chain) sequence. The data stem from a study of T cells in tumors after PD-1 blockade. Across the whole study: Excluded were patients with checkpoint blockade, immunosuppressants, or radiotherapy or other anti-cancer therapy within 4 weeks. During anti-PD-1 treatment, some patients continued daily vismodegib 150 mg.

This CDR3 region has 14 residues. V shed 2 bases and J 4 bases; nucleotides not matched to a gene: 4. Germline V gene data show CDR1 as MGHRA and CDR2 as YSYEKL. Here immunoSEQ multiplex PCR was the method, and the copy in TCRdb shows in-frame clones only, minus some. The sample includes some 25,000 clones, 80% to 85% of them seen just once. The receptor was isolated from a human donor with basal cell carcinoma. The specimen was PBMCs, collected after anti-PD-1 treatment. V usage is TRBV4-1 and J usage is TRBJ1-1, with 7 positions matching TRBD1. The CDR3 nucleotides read TGCGCCAGCAGCCAAACAGGGGTGACCACTGAAGCTTTCTTT. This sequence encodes CASSQTGVTTEAFF.